This is a list of T cell receptor beta chains from one sample in a study of T cells after somatic rescue of genetic block. Sequenced by immunoSEQ multiplex PCR; TCRdb stores in-frame clones only, minus some. This table holds 70,000 to 95,000 clones, 80% to 90% found once. Sequenced sample: peripheral blood mononuclear cells (PBMCs). The receptors here all came from a woman under 30. Each CDR3 is given with its conserved first and last residue. Fields, in order: clone size, J gene, CDR3 length, V gene, D gene, CDR3 protein, CDR3 DNA. A D gene is named only where the DNA matches it firmly. Size is omitted from some rows. Given values are once, few, many or a class for expanded clones.

clone_size: once
j_call: TRBJ1-2
cdr3_length: 13
v_call: TRBV29-1
d_call: NA
cdr3_aa: CSALEGHNYGYTF
cdr3_nt: TGCAGCGCTCTGGAGGGACACAACTATGGCTACACCTTC

clone_size: few
j_call: TRBJ2-5
cdr3_length: 11
v_call: TRBV18
d_call: NA
cdr3_aa: CASSPGETQYF
cdr3_nt: TGTGCCAGCTCACCAGGAGAGACCCAGTACTTC

clone_size: once
j_call: TRBJ1-4
cdr3_length: 15
v_call: TRBV15
d_call: NA
cdr3_aa: CATSWVSGGDEKLFF
cdr3_nt: TGTGCCACCAGCTGGGTGTCTGGGGGGGATGAAAAACTGTTTTTT

clone_size: NA
j_call: TRBJ1-3
cdr3_length: 16
v_call: TRBV18
d_call: NA
cdr3_aa: CASSEISGPEGNTIYF
cdr3_nt: TGTGCCAGCTCAGAGATTTCGGGCCCTGAGGGAAACACCATATATTTT

clone_size: NA
j_call: TRBJ1-6
cdr3_length: 15
v_call: TRBV18
d_call: NA
cdr3_aa: CASSPGTTGNSPLHF
cdr3_nt: TGTGCCAGCTCACCCGGGACAACGGGAAATTCACCCCTCCACTTT

clone_size: NA
j_call: TRBJ1-3
cdr3_length: 15
v_call: TRBV6-6
d_call: TRBD1
cdr3_aa: CASSPNRGGGNTIYF
cdr3_nt: TGTGCCAGCAGTCCTAACAGGGGCGGTGGAAACACCATATATTTT

clone_size: NA
j_call: TRBJ2-3
cdr3_length: 14
v_call: TRBV5-4
d_call: NA
cdr3_aa: CASSLGQGADTQYF
cdr3_nt: TGTGCCAGCAGCTTGGGGCAGGGAGCAGATACGCAGTATTTT

clone_size: NA
j_call: TRBJ2-7
cdr3_length: 13
v_call: TRBV19
d_call: TRBD1
cdr3_aa: CASSRGQGYEQYF
cdr3_nt: TGTGCCAGTAGTAGGGGACAGGGATACGAGCAGTACTTC

clone_size: NA
j_call: TRBJ1-1
cdr3_length: 15
v_call: TRBV19
d_call: NA
cdr3_aa: CASSAEQGMNTEAFF
cdr3_nt: TGTGCCAGTAGTGCAGAACAGGGTATGAACACTGAAGCTTTCTTT

clone_size: NA
j_call: TRBJ2-1
cdr3_length: 15
v_call: TRBV19
d_call: NA
cdr3_aa: CASSRVPGPYNEQFF
cdr3_nt: TGTGCCAGTAGTCGGGTCCCGGGGCCCTACAATGAGCAGTTCTTC

clone_size: NA
j_call: TRBJ1-2
cdr3_length: 13
v_call: TRBV7-2
d_call: NA
cdr3_aa: CASSFDRREGYTF
cdr3_nt: TGTGCCAGCAGCTTCGACAGGCGGGAGGGCTACACCTTC

clone_size: NA
j_call: TRBJ2-3
cdr3_length: 15
v_call: TRBV4-1
d_call: TRBD1
cdr3_aa: CASSRPGQGSDTQYF
cdr3_nt: TGCGCCAGCAGCCGGCCGGGACAGGGGTCAGATACGCAGTATTTT

clone_size: NA
j_call: TRBJ2-1
cdr3_length: 15
v_call: TRBV27
d_call: NA
cdr3_aa: CASSLPGRGHNEQFF
cdr3_nt: TGTGCCAGCAGTTTGCCGGGGCGGGGCCACAATGAGCAGTTCTTC

clone_size: NA
j_call: TRBJ1-5
cdr3_length: 12
v_call: TRBV10-3
d_call: NA
cdr3_aa: CAISDGRPIQHF
cdr3_nt: TGTGCCATCAGTGACGGCAGACCTATCCAGCATTTT

clone_size: NA
j_call: TRBJ1-5
cdr3_length: 13
v_call: TRBV5-1
d_call: NA
cdr3_aa: CASSLGNNQPQHF
cdr3_nt: TGCGCCAGCAGCTTGGGGAACAATCAGCCCCAGCATTTT

clone_size: NA
j_call: TRBJ2-7
cdr3_length: 14
v_call: TRBV5-1
d_call: NA
cdr3_aa: CASSLTGAAGEQYF
cdr3_nt: TGCGCCAGCAGCTTGACGGGAGCAGCTGGCGAGCAGTACTTC

clone_size: NA
j_call: TRBJ1-1
cdr3_length: 17
v_call: TRBV5-1
d_call: NA
cdr3_aa: CASSLRQGLRSNTEAFF
cdr3_nt: TGCGCCAGCAGCCTCAGGCAGGGGCTACGGTCGAACACTGAAGCTTTCTTT

clone_size: NA
j_call: TRBJ1-1
cdr3_length: 14
v_call: TRBV5-1
d_call: TRBD1
cdr3_aa: CASSLSGQGTEAFF
cdr3_nt: TGCGCCAGCAGCTTGTCAGGACAGGGGACTGAAGCTTTCTTT

clone_size: once
j_call: TRBJ2-7
cdr3_length: 14
v_call: TRBV2
d_call: NA
cdr3_aa: CASIPGKHGYEQYF
cdr3_nt: TGTGCCAGTATACCGGGAAAACACGGCTACGAGCAGTACTTC

clone_size: NA
j_call: TRBJ2-3
cdr3_length: 12
v_call: TRBV25-1
d_call: NA
cdr3_aa: CASSEPGVAQYF
cdr3_nt: TGTGCCAGCAGTGAACCGGGGGTAGCGCAGTATTTT

clone_size: NA
j_call: TRBJ2-2
cdr3_length: 16
v_call: TRBV15
d_call: NA
cdr3_aa: CATSIVWGVVTGELFF
cdr3_nt: TGTGCCACCAGCATAGTCTGGGGGGTCGTCACCGGGGAGCTGTTTTTT

clone_size: NA
j_call: TRBJ2-1
cdr3_length: 16
v_call: TRBV27
d_call: TRBD2
cdr3_aa: CASSPIRTSGRNEQFF
cdr3_nt: TGTGCCAGCAGTCCCATACGGACTAGCGGGAGGAATGAGCAGTTCTTC

clone_size: NA
j_call: TRBJ2-3
cdr3_length: 16
v_call: TRBV28
d_call: NA
cdr3_aa: CASSPRTGLATDTQYF
cdr3_nt: TGTGCCAGCAGTCCTCGTACGGGACTCGCCACAGATACGCAGTATTTT

clone_size: NA
j_call: TRBJ2-5
cdr3_length: 12
v_call: TRBV2
d_call: NA
cdr3_aa: CATPGGRETQYF
cdr3_nt: TGTGCCACCCCGGGTGGTAGAGAGACCCAGTACTTC

clone_size: NA
j_call: TRBJ2-1
cdr3_length: 17
v_call: TRBV28
d_call: TRBD2
cdr3_aa: CASRAPGRALLAGEQFF
cdr3_nt: TGTGCCAGCAGGGCCCCCGGGAGGGCTCTGTTAGCGGGTGAGCAGTTCTTC

clone_size: NA
j_call: TRBJ2-7
cdr3_length: 13
v_call: TRBV19
d_call: TRBD1
cdr3_aa: CASSMRTGNEQYF
cdr3_nt: TGTGCCAGTAGTATGCGGACAGGGAACGAGCAGTACTTC